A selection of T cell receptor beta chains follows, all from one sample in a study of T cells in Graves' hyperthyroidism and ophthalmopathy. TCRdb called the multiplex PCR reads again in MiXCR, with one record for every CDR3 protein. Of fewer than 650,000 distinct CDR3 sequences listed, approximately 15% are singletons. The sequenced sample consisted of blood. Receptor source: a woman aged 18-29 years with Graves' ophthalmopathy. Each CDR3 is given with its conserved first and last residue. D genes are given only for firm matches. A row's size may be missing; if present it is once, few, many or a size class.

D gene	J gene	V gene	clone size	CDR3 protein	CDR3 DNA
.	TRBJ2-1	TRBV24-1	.	CATEPNRADSSNEQFF	TGTGCCACCGAGCCGAACCGCGCGGACAGCAGCAATGAGCAGTTCTTC
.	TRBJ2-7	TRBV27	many	CASSLRGTTSYEQYF	TGTGCCAGCAGTTTAAGAGGGACGACTTCCTACGAGCAGTACTTC
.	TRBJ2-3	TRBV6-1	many	CASSQPLPGTDTQYF	TGTGCCAGCAGTCAACCCTTACCGGGTACAGATACGCAGTATTTT
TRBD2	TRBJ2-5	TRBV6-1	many	CASSLGTSSKETQYF	TGTGCCAGCAGTTTGGGGACTAGTAGCAAAGAGACCCAGTACTTC
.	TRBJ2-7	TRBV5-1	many	CASSQGGTNEQYF	TGCGCCAGCAGCCAGGGGGGGACTAACGAGCAGTACTTC
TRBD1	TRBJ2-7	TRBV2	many	CASRDSSYEQYF	TGTGCCAGCCGGGACAGCTCCTACGAGCAGTACTTC
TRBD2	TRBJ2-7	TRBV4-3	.	CASSQNLAGAYEQYF	TGCGCCAGCAGCCAAAATCTAGCGGGAGCCTACGAGCAGTACTTC
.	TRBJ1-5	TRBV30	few	CAWSVGQPQHF	TGTGCCTGGAGTGTAGGGCAGCCCCAGCATTTT
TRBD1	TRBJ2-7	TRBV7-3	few	CASSPPGTGKGEQYF	TGTGCCAGCAGCCCCCCCGGGACAGGAAAGGGCGAGCAGTACTTC
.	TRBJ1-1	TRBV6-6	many	CASSYSRRPNTEAFF	TGTGCCAGCAGTTACTCGAGAAGGCCGAACACTGAAGCTTTCTTT
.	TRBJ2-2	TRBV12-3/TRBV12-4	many	CASSLSGNTGELFF	TGTGCCAGCAGTTTATCGGGGAACACCGGGGAGCTGTTTTTT
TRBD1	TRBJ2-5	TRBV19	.	CASSIPSDRARLQETQYF	TGTGCCAGTAGTATCCCCTCCGACAGGGCGCGCCTACAAGAGACCCAGTACTTC
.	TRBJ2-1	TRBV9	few	CASSPEGSYNEQFF	TGTGCCAGCAGCCCAGAAGGGTCCTACAATGAGCAGTTCTTC
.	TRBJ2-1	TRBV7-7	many	CASSPRRRRYNEQFF	TGTGCTAGCAGCCCCCGACGGAGGCGATACAATGAGCAGTTCTTC
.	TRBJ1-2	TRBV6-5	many	CASSYSDSPVGYTF	TGTGCCAGCAGTTACTCGGACAGTCCCGTAGGCTACACCTTC
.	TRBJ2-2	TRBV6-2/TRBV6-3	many	CASTRNKGNTGELFF	TGTGCCAGCACCAGAAATAAGGGCAACACCGGGGAGCTGTTTTTT
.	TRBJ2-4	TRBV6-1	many	CASSELGSVGWGGSIQYF	TGTGCCAGCAGTGAATTGGGATCTGTGGGGTGGGGTGGGAGCATTCAGTACTTC
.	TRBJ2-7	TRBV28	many	CASSDSGHQDYEQYF	TGTGCCAGCAGTGACTCTGGTCACCAGGACTACGAGCAGTACTTC
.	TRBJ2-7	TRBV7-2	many	CASSSGPYEQYF	TGTGCCAGCAGCTCTGGCCCCTACGAGCAGTACTTC
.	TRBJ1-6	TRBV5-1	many	CASRSQNYNSPLHF	TGCGCCAGCCGATCACAGAATTATAATTCACCCCTCCACTTT
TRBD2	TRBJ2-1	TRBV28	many	CASTLGSGSSYNEQFF	TGTGCCAGCACCTTGGGAAGCGGGAGCTCCTACAATGAGCAGTTCTTC
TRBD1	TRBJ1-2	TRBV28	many	CASQGQGANYGYTF	TGTGCCAGCCAGGGACAGGGAGCTAACTATGGCTACACCTTC
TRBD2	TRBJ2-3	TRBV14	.	CASSQDWGGGLTDTQYF	TGTGCCAGCAGCCAAGATTGGGGGGGAGGACTCACAGATACGCAGTATTTT
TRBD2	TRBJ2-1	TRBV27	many	CASSSGTSGRDEQFF	TGTGCCAGCAGTTCCGGGACTAGCGGGAGAGATGAGCAGTTCTTC
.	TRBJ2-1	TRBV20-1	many	CSASPRDGYNEQFF	TGCAGTGCTTCCCCCCGGGACGGTTACAATGAGCAGTTCTTC
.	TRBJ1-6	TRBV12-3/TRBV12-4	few	CASSLRSQDSPLHF	TGTGCCAGCAGTTTAAGGTCCCAGGATTCACCCCTCCACTTT
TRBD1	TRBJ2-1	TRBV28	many	CASSYGGGTGGNEQFF	TGTGCCAGCAGTTATGGGGGGGGGACAGGGGGCAATGAGCAGTTCTTC
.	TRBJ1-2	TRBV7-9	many	CASSLEAATGGYTF	TGTGCCAGCAGCTTAGAGGCGGCAACCGGTGGCTACACCTTC